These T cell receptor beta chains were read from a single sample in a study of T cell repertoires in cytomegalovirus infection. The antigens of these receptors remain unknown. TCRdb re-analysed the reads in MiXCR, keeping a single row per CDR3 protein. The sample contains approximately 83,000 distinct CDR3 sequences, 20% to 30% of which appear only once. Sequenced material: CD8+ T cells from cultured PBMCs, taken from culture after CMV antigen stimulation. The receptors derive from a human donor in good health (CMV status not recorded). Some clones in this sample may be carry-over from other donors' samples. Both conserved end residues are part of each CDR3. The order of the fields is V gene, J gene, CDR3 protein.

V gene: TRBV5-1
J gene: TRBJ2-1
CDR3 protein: CASSLERGGYYNEQFF

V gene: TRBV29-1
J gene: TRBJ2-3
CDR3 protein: CSVLTVASHIDTQYF

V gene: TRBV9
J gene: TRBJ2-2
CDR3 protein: CASSVGGGTNTGELFF

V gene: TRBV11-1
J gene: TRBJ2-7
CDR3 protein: CASSLRGSRGPSSYEQYF

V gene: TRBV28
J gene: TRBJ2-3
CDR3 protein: CASSGTNGTDTDTQYF

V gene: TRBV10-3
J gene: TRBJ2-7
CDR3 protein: CAISVGTSVSYEQYF

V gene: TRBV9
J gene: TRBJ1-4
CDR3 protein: CASSGRQGSTNEKLFF

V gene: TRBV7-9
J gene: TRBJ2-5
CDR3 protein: CASSLRTGGAGETQYF

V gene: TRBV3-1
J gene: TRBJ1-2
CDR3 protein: CASLGQGSGYTF

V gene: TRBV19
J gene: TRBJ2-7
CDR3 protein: CASSPRTRSNTYEQYF

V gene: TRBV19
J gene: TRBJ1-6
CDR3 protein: CASTAGGSYNSPLHF

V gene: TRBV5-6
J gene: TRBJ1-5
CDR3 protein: CASSTSEAGNQPQHF

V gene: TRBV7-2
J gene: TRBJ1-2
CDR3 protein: CASSVDRGAEGYTF

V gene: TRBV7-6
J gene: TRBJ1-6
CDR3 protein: CASTQSEWPSYNSPLHF

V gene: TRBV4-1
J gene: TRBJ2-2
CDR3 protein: CASSQEERVGTGELFF

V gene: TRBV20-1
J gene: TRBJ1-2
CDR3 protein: CSARDPGKGAVNYGYTF

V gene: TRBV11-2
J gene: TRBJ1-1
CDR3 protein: CASSLRVNTEAFF

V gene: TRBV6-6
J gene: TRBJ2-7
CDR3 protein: CASSLGQGRLFSYEQYF

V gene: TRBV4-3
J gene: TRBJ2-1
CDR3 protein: CASSQGSGTDYNEQFF

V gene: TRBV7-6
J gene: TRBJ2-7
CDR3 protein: CASSPTDSLAYEQYF

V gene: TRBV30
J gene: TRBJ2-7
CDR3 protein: CAWSVGHPYEQYF

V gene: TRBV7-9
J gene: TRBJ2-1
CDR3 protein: CASTGQGAEQFF

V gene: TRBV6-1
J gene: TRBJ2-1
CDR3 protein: CASQTSGHVNEQFF

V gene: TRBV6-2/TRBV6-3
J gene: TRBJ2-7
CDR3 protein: CASSYSKLLSSYEQYF

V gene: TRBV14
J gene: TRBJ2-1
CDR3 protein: CASSKWAGTISDNEQFF

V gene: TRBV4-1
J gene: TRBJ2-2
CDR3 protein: CASSLDSNTGELFF

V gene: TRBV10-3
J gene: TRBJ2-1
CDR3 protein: CAISKVASGDNEQFF

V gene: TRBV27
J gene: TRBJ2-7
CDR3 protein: CASSLAGTAYEQYF

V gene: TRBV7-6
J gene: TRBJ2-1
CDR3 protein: CASSPDEYNKQFF

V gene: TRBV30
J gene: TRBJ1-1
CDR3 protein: CAWRYGGRQNTEAFF

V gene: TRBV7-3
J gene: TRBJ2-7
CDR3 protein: CASSSVGRSGQGTEQYF

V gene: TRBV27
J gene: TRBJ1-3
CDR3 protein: CASSPTLGQGISGNTIYF

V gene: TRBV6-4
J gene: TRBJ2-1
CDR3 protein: CASSDSGTHEQFF

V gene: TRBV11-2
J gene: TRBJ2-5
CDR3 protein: CASSSGGPERETQYF

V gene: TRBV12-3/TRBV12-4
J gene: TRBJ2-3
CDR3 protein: CASSTSGTDTQYF

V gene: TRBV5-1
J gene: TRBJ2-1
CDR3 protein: CASSSGVEQFF

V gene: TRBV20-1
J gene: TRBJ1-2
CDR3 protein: CSARKGTKGYTF

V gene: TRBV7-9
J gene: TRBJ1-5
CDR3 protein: CASSQGGVGQPQHF

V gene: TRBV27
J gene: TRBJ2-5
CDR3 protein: CASSLTGETQYF

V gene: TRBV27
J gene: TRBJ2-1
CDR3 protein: CVSGEGSSYNEQFF

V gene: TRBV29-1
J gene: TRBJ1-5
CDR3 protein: CSVGQASNQPQHF

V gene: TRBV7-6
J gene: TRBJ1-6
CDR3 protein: CASSPRDRGESPLHF

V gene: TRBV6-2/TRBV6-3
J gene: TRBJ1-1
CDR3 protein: CASSYRTGMNTEAFF

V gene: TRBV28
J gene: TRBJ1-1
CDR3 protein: CASSLENDSPNTEAFF

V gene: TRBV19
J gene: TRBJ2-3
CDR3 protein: CASSIEGSSSSTDTQYF

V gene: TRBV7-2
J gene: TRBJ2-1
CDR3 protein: CASRLGGWRGGYNEQFF

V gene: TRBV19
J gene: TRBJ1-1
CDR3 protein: CASRPTNVAEAFF

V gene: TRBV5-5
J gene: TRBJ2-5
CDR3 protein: CASSLFGEQETQYF

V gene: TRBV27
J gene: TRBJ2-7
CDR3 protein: CASSLGSGTYEQYF

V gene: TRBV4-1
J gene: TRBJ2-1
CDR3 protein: CASSQGPLQYNEQFF